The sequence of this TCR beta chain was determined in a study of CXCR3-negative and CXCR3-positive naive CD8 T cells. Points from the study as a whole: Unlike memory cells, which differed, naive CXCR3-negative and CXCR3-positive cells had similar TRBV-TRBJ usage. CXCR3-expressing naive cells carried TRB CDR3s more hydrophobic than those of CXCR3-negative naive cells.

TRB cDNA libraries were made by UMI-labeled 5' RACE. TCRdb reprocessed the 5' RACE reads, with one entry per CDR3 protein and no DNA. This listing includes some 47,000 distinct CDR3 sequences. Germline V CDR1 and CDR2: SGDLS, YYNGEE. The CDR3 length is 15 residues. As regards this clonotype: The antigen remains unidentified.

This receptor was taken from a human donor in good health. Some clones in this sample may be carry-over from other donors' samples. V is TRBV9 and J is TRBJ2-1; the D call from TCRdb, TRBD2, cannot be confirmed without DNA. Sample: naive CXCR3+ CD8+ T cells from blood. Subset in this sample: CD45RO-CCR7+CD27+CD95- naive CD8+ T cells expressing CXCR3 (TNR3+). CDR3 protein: CASSVDGGGNNEQFF.